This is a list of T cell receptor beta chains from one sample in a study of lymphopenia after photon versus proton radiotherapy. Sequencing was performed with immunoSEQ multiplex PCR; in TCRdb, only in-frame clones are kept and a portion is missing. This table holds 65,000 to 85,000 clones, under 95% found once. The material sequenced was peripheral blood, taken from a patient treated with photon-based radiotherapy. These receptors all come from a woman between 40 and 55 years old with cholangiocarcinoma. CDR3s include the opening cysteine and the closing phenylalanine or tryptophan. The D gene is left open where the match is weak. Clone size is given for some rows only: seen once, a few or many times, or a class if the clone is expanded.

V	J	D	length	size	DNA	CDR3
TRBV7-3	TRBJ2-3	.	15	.	TGTGCCAGCAGCCCAGTGGGCGGGACGGCAGATACGCAGTATTTT	CASSPVGGTADTQYF
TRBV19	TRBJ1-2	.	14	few	TGTGCCAGTACCTTCCAAGGGTTTGACTATGGCTACACCTTC	CASTFQGFDYGYTF
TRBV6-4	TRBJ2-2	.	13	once	TGTGCCAGCGGTGTAGGGTCAACCGGGGAGCTGTTTTTT	CASGVGSTGELFF
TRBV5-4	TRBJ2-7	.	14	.	TGTGCCAGCGGAGAAGGGCCTCCACCCTACGAGCAGTACTTC	CASGEGPPPYEQYF
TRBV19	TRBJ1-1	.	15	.	TGTGCCAGTAGTATTAAGGATCCAGTGAACACTGAAGCTTTCTTT	CASSIKDPVNTEAFF
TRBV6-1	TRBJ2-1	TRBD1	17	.	TGTGCCAGCAGTGAAGCTTCCGGGACAGGGATATGGAATGAGCAGTTCTTC	CASSEASGTGIWNEQFF
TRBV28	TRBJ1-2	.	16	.	TGTGCCAGCAGCGTGATGAAGTACGGGTCTAACTATGGCTACACCTTC	CASSVMKYGSNYGYTF
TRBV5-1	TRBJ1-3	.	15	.	TGCGCCAGCAGCTTGGGTCCGGGCTCTGGAAACACCATATATTTT	CASSLGPGSGNTIYF
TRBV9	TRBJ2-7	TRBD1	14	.	TGTGCCAGCAGCATCACAGGGGGAGTCTACGAGCAGTACTTC	CASSITGGVYEQYF
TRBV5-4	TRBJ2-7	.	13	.	TGTGCCAGCAGTTCCGATGATGCCTACGAGCAGTACTTC	CASSSDDAYEQYF
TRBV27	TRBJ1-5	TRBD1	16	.	TGTGCCAGCAGTCCCCGAACCGGGACAGGTTATCAGCCCCAGCATTTT	CASSPRTGTGYQPQHF
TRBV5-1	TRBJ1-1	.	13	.	TGCGCCACAAAACCCGGGGGGAACACTGAAGCTTTCTTT	CATKPGGNTEAFF
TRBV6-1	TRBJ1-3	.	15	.	TGTGCCAGCAGTGATATCCCGAACACCGGAAACACCATATATTTT	CASSDIPNTGNTIYF
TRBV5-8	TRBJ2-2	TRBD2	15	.	TGTGCCAGCAGCTCGACTAGCGGGAACACCGGGGAGCTGTTTTTT	CASSSTSGNTGELFF
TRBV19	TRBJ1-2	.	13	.	TGTGCCAGTAAACCGACAGCTAACTATGGCTACACCTTC	CASKPTANYGYTF
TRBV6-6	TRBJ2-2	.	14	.	TGTGCCAGCAGTTACGGGGGGGCCGGCGGGGAGCTGTTTTTT	CASSYGGAGGELFF
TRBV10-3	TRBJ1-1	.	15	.	TGTGCCATCAGTGAGTCTGCAGGAATGAACACTGAAGCTTTCTTT	CAISESAGMNTEAFF
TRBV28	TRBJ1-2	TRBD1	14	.	TGTGCCAGCAGTTACCTAGGACAGGGCTATGGCTACACCTTC	CASSYLGQGYGYTF
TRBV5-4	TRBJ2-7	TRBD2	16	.	TGTGCCAGCAGCGCCCGGGGGGGCGGGAGACCCAACGAGCAGTACTTC	CASSARGGGRPNEQYF
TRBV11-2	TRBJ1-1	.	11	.	TGTGCCAGCAGCCAGAACACTGAAGCTTTCTTT	CASSQNTEAFF
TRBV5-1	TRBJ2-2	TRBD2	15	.	TGCGCCAGCAGCTTTGGGCTAGCGGGGGCCGGGGAGCTGTTTTTT	CASSFGLAGAGELFF
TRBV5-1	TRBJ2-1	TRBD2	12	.	TGCGCCAGCAGCTTTAGCGGGGGGAGGAAGTTCTTC	CASSFSGGRKFF
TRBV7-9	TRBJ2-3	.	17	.	TGTGCCAGCAGCGCAAGGGGTCCGCCAACAATCACAGATACGCAGTATTTT	CASSARGPPTITDTQYF
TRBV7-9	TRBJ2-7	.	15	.	TGTGCCAGCAGCTTACTTGAGGCAGGGGAATACGAGCAGTACTTC	CASSLLEAGEYEQYF
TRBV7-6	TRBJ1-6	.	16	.	TGTGCCAGCAGCTCCGGACAAACTCCCGGGGATTCACCCCTCCACTTT	CASSSGQTPGDSPLHF
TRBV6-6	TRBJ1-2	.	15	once	TGTGCCAGCAGTTCTTATTCCCCCCACGCTTTTGGCTACACCTTC	CASSSYSPHAFGYTF
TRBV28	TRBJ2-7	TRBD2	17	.	TGTGCCAGCAGGAGACTAGCGGGAGGCTGGGGCTCCTACGAGCAGTACTTC	CASRRLAGGWGSYEQYF
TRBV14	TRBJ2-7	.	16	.	TGTGCCAGCAGCCAGGGACATCGGGTGGGCTCCTACGAGCAGTACTTC	CASSQGHRVGSYEQYF
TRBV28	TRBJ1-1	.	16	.	TGTGCCGCGACGGGTGGGACACTCATCATGAACACTGAAGCTTTCTTT	CAATGGTLIMNTEAFF
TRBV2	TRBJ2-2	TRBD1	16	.	TGTGCCAGCAGGATAAGGACAGGGGGACTCACCGGGGAGCTGTTTTTT	CASRIRTGGLTGELFF
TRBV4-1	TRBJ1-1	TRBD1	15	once	TGCGCCAGCAGCCAAGAACCAGGGGGCCGGACTGAAGCTTTCTTT	CASSQEPGGRTEAFF
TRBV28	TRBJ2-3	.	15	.	TGTGCCAGCAGTCCCTCAATAGCGGCTCCGGATACGCAGTATTTT	CASSPSIAAPDTQYF
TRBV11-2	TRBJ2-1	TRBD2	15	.	TGTGCCAGCAGCTTACGACTAGCGGGGGGCAATGAGCAGTTCTTC	CASSLRLAGGNEQFF
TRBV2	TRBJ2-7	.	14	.	TGTGCCAGCAGTTCCCTCTCTAGAATGGGGGAGCAGTACTTC	CASSSLSRMGEQYF
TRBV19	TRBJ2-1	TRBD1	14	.	TGTGCCAGCACTTTTACAGGGGGCTACAATGAGCAGTTCTTC	CASTFTGGYNEQFF
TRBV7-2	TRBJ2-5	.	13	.	TGTGCCAGCAGCTTAGAGCTACAAGAGACCCAGTACTTC	CASSLELQETQYF
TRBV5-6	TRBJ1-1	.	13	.	TGTGCCAGCAGCTCGAGTGGTGGGGGGAACGCTTTCTTT	CASSSSGGGNAFF
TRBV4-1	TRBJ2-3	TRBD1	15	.	TGCGCCAGCAGCCCAGGACAGGGGAACGCAGATACGCAGTATTTT	CASSPGQGNADTQYF
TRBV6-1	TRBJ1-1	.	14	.	TGTGCCAGCAGTCCGGGACCCCAGAACACTGAAGCTTTCTTT	CASSPGPQNTEAFF
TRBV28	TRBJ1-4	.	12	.	TGTGCCAGCAGTTTATTGGGTGAAAAACTGTTTTTT	CASSLLGEKLFF
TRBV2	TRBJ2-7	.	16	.	TGTGCCAGCAACGGGGGGCGTCTAGCGGATGGCCACGAGCAGTACTTC	CASNGGRLADGHEQYF
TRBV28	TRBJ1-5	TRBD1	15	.	TGTGCCAGCAGATTTTCGGACAGGTCGTCTCAGCCCCAGCATTTT	CASRFSDRSSQPQHF
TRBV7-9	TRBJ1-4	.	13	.	TGTGCCAGCAGCTCCGGCATAGTTGAAAAACTGTTTTTT	CASSSGIVEKLFF
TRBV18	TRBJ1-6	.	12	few	TGTGCCAGCTCAGTACAGAATTCACCCCTCCACTTT	CASSVQNSPLHF
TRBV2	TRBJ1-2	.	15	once	TGTGCCAGCAGTGTAGTCTTTGGGCAGACCTATGGCTACACCTTC	CASSVVFGQTYGYTF
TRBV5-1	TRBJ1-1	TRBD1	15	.	TGCGCCAGCGGGCTAGGGACAGGGATCAGCACTGAAGCTTTCTTT	CASGLGTGISTEAFF
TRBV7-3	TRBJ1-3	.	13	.	TGTGCCAGCAGCCCAGGGACGGGAAACACCATATATTTT	CASSPGTGNTIYF
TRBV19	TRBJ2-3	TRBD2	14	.	TGTGCCAGTAGTCCGGGGGGAGGTCCAGATACGCAGTATTTT	CASSPGGGPDTQYF
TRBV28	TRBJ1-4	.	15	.	TGTGCCAGCAGTTCAGAAAGGGCAACTAATGAAAAACTGTTTTTT	CASSSERATNEKLFF
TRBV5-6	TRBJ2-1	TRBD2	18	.	TGTGCCAGCAGCTTGGGAGTAGCGGGACCCCAGCCCTACAATGAGCAGTTCTTC	CASSLGVAGPQPYNEQFF
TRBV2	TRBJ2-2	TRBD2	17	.	TGTGCCAGCAGGGCTGGGACTAGCGGGGGGCACCCCGGGGAGCTGTTTTTT	CASRAGTSGGHPGELFF
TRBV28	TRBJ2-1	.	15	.	TGTGCCAGCAGTCCGCCGCTGGGACTGGCCCATGAGCAGTTCTTC	CASSPPLGLAHEQFF
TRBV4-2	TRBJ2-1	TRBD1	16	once	TGTGCCAGCAGCCAGTCAACAGGGGAAGGGGATGCTGAGCAGTTCTTC	CASSQSTGEGDAEQFF